This T cell receptor (beta chain) was identified during a study of blood T cell repertoires in COVID-19. CDR1 and CDR2 from the germline V gene are LNHDA and SQIVND (reference sequence). V dropped 6 bases and J dropped 5; count of bases not matched to a gene: 8. CDR3 length: 15 residues. In the source study's methods: The assay estimated nucleated cells by amplifying reference gene primers. This table comes from immunoSEQ multiplex PCR, and its TCRdb copy is limited to in-frame clones, with some not included. V and J calls and clone size come straight from that table; D and trimming were deduced from the DNA. The top ten clones hold roughly 5.1% of a sample with 40,000 or so clones, 65% to 90% of them seen once.

The specimen was peripheral blood. This clonotype was sampled from a man aged 40-50 years with active COVID-19. This rearrangement joins TRBV19 to TRBJ2-5; 11 bases map to TRBD2. The CDR3 DNA reads TGTGCCAGTAGAGAAACTAGCGGGAGTGACGAGACCCAGTACTTC. Its protein product is CASRETSGSDETQYF. Together with reference TRBV19 and TRBJ2-5, the CDR3 gives the full variable domain: DGGITQSPKYLFRKEGQNVTLSCEQNLNHDAMYWYRQDPGQGLRLIYYSQIVNDFQKGDIAEGYSVSREKKESFPLTVTSAQKNPTAFYLCASRETSGSDETQYFGPGTRLLVL.